This TCR beta chain was captured in a study of cytomegalovirus exposure and HLA in healthy donors. For the study at large: Unique TCR beta sequences numbering about 100 million came from 150 million to 200 million T cells in an earlier analysis.

The CDR3 is 18 residues long. Germline CDR1 and CDR2: LNHDA and SQIVND (reference sequence). Trimming cost V 6 bases and J 1 base, with 21 bases left between them. PCR employed 60 Vbeta and 13 Jbeta primers. Authors' analysis steps: Later analysis identified 88 million or so unique TCR beta chains, about 12 million shared. TCRdb keeps only in-frame clones here, not all; method: immunoSEQ multiplex PCR. That table furnishes V, J and clone size, whereas the DNA furnished D and trimming. Of about 210,000 clones in the sample, 80% to 90% were seen once. The chain carries TRBV19 and TRBJ2-2; tentative D call: TRBD1 (6 bases). This TCR was sampled from a young man in good health and CMV-seronegative. The sample was PBMCs. The CDR3 bases are TGTGCCAGTAGAACGTCCCCCTATGGACAGATGAACACCGGGGAGCTGTTTTTT. Amino acids: CASRTSPYGQMNTGELFF.